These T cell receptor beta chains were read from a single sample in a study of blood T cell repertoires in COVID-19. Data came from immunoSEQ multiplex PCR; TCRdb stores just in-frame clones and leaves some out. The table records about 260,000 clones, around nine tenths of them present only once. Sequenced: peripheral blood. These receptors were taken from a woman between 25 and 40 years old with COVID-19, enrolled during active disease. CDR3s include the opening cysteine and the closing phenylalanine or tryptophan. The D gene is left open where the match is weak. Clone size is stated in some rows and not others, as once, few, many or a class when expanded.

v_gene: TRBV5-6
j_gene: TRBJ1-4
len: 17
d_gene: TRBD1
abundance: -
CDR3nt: TGTGCCAGCAGCCCCCGGGACAGGGTTTTTACTAATGAAAAACTGTTTTTT
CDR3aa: CASSPRDRVFTNEKLFF

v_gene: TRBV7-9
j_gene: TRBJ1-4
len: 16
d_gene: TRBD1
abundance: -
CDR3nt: TGTGCCAGCAGCCCCTGGGGGAGCCCCAGGGGGGAAAAACTGTTTTTT
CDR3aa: CASSPWGSPRGEKLFF

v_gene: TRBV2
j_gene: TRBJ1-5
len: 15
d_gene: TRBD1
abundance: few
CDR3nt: TGTGCCAGCAGTGCGAGGGGGCGGCGCAATCAGCCCCAGCATTTT
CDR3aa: CASSARGRRNQPQHF

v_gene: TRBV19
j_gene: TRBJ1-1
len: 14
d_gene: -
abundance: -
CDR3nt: TGTGCCAGTAGCAGCAGGGGCCCTGGGACTGAAGCTTTCTTT
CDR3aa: CASSSRGPGTEAFF

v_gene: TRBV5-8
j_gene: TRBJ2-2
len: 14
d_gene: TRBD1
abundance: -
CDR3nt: TGTGCCAGCAGCAGAGGACAGGTCACCGGGGAGCTGTTTTTT
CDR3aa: CASSRGQVTGELFF

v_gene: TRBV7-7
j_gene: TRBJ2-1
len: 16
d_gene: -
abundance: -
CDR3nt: TGTGCTAGCAGCTTAGAACCCGGAGGCTCCTACAATGAGCAGTTCTTC
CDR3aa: CASSLEPGGSYNEQFF

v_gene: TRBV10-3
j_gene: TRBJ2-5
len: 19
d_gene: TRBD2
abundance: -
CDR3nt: TGTGCCATCAGTGAATCCGGGACTAGCGGGGTTGGAGTTCGGGAGACCCAGTACTTC
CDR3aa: CAISESGTSGVGVRETQYF

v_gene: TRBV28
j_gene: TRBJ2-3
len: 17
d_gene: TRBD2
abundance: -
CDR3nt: TGTGCCAGCAGTTTATTCCGGCTAGCGGGAACCACAGATACGCAGTATTTT
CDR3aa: CASSLFRLAGTTDTQYF

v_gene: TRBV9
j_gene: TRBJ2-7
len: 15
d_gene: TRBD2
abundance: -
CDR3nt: TGTGCCAGCAGCGTAGGCGGGAGGGCCAGCAGTGAGCAGTACTTC
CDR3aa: CASSVGGRASSEQYF

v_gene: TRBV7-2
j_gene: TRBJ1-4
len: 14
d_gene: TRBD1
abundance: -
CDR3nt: TGTGCCAGCAGCCGGGACAGGTTGAATGAAAAACTGTTTTTT
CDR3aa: CASSRDRLNEKLFF

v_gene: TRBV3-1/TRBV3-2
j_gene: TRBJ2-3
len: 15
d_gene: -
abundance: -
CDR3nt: TGTGCCAGCAGCCAGTCTAACAGGATCACAGATACGCAGTATTTT
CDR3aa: CASSQSNRITDTQYF

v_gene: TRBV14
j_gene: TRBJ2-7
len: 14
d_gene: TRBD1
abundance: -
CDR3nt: TGTGCCAGCAGCCTGGGACAGGGTACCTACGAGCAGTACTTC
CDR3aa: CASSLGQGTYEQYF

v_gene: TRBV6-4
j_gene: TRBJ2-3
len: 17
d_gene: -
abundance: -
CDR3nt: TGTGCCAGCAGTGACTCGATTTCCACAGCGGGCACAGATACGCAGTATTTT
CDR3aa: CASSDSISTAGTDTQYF

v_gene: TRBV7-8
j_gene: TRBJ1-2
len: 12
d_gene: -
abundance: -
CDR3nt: TGTGCCAGCAGTTCTGGAGTCTATGGCTACACCTTC
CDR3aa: CASSSGVYGYTF

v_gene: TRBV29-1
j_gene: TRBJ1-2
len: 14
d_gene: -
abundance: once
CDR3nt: TGCAGCGTTGAAGATCGGGGGAGCTGGTATGGCTACACCTTC
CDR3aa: CSVEDRGSWYGYTF

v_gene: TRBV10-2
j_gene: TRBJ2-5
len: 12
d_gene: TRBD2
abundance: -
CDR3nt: TGCGCCAGTAGCGGGAAGGGGGAGACCCAGTACTTC
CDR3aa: CASSGKGETQYF

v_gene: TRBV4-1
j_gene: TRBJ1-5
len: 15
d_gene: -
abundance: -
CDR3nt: TGCGCCAGCAGCCCGGGATCCTATAGCAATCAGCCCCAGCATTTT
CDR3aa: CASSPGSYSNQPQHF

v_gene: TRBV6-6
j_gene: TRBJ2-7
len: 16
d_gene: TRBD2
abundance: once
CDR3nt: TGTGCCAGCAGTTACTCATGGACTAGCGGGAGATACGAGCAGTACTTC
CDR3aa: CASSYSWTSGRYEQYF

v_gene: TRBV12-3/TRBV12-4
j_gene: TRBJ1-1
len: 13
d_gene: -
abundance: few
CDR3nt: TGTGCCAGCAGTTTAGCCAGATGGACTGAAGCTTTCTTT
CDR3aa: CASSLARWTEAFF

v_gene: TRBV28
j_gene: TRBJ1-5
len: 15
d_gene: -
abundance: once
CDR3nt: TGTGCCAGCAGTTTCTCTGGGGGCAGCAATCAGCCCCAGCATTTT
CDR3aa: CASSFSGGSNQPQHF

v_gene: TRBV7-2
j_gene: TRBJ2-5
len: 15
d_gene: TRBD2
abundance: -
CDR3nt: TGTGCCAGCAGCCCCCCGACTAGCGGGAGGAAGACCCAGTACTTC
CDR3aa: CASSPPTSGRKTQYF

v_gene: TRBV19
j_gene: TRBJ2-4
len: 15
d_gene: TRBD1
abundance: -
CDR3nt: TGTGCCAGTAGTGCCTACAGGGGGTATGGAAACATTCAGTACTTC
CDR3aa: CASSAYRGYGNIQYF

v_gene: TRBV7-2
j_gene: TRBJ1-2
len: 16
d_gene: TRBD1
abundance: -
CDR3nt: TGTGCCAGCAGCTTAGCTGCGGGACAGGGTGACTATGGCTACACCTTC
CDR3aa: CASSLAAGQGDYGYTF

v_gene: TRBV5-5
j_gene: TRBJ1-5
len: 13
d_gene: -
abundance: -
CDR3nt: TGTGCCAGCAGCTTGGACAGCTATCAGCCCCAGCATTTT
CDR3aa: CASSLDSYQPQHF

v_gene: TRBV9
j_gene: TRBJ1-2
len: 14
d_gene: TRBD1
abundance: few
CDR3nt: TGTGCCAGCAGCTCGGGACAGGGGCTCTATGGCTACACCTTC
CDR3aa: CASSSGQGLYGYTF

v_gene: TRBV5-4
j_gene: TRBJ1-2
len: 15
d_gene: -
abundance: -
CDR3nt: TGTGCCAGCAGCTTGGATGGGACACCACCCCATGGCTACACCTTC
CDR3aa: CASSLDGTPPHGYTF

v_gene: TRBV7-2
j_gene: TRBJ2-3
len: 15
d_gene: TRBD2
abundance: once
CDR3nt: TGTGCCAGCAGCCCAGGGACTAGCTCCACAGATACGCAGTATTTT
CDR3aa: CASSPGTSSTDTQYF

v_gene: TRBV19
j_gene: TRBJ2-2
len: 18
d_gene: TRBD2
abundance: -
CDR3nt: TGTGCCAGTAGTATAGGGTGGACTAGCGGGATTAGGACCGGGGAGCTGTTTTTT
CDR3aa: CASSIGWTSGIRTGELFF

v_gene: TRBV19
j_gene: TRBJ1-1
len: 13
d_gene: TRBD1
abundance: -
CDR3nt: TGTGCCAGTAGGGACAGGGTGAACACTGAAGCTTTCTTT
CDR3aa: CASRDRVNTEAFF

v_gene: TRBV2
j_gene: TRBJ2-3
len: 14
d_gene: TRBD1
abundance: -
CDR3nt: TGTGCCACTCAACAGGGGGCGAGCACAGATACGCAGTATTTT
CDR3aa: CATQQGASTDTQYF

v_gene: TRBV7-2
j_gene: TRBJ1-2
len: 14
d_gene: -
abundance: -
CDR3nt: TGTGCCAGCACAGCTTACAACAGGGAGTATGGCTACACCTTC
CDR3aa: CASTAYNREYGYTF

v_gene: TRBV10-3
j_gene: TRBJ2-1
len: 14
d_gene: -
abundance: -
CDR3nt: TGTGCCATCAGTGAGTCGAGGCCAATTTATGAGCAGTTCTTC
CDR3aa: CAISESRPIYEQFF

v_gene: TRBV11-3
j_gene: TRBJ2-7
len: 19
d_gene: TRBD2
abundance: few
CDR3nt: TGTGCCAGCAGCCCAAGGACTAGCGGGAGCCCGGCGAGGGCCTACGAGCAGTACTTC
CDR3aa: CASSPRTSGSPARAYEQYF